The 23 T cell receptor beta chains below were found in one sample sequenced in a study of blood T cell repertoires in COVID-19. Some clones are missing from TCRdb's copy, which holds only in-frame ones; the method was immunoSEQ multiplex PCR. The sample lists fewer than 300,000 clones, 86% occurring once. The source material was peripheral blood. These TCRs come from a man in his forties or fifties with COVID-19, enrolled during active disease.

The V call is TRBV24-1, the J call TRBJ1-2; the D gene is possibly TRBD1 (6 bases). The germline V gene encodes CDR1 KGHDR and CDR2 SFDVKD. The V gene lost 4 bases and the J gene lost 8 bases, with 16 bases spanning the gap. CDR3 length: 14 residues. The CDR3 DNA is TGTGCCACCAGTGACGGGCGGGGGCGTGAGGGCTACACCTTC. Translating gives CATSDGRGREGYTF.

The rearrangement links TRBV7-3 to TRBJ1-1; 7 bases map to TRBD1. This CDR3 is built from 13 residues. The V and J ends lost 6 bases and 10 bases, in that order; junction bases with no gene match: 11. CDR1 and CDR2 from the germline V gene are SGHTA and FQGTGA. CDR3 bases: TGTGCCAGCAGGTCGGGACAGTCATATTCAGCTTTCTTT. Translation gives CASRSGQSYSAFF. The whole variable domain, remainder taken from reference TRBV7-3 and TRBJ1-1, is GAGVSQTPSNKVTEKGKYVELRCDPISGHTALYWYRQSLGQGPEFLIYFQGTGAADDSGLPNDRFFAVRPEGSVSTLKIQRTERGDSAVYLCASRSGQSYSAFFGQGTRLTVV.

The chain links TRBV9 to TRBJ2-5, with a possible D match to TRBD2 (5 bases). Germline lookup yields CDR1 SGDLS and CDR2 YYNGEE. This CDR3 region has 14 residues. Between the trimmed V and J ends, which lost 1 base and 5 bases, there was a span of 12 bases. The CDR3 spells CASSVNGVRETQYF. Written as DNA, the CDR3 is TGTGCCAGCAGCGTAAACGGGGTTAGGGAGACCCAGTACTTC.

The chain is built from TRBV24-1 and TRBJ2-2; tentative D call: TRBD1 (5 bases). Germline V gene sequence: CDR1 KGHDR, CDR2 SFDVKD. There are 15 residues in the CDR3. The V end was cut by 4 bases, the J end by 4 bases, with 12 bases between. CDR3: CATSDGQGLTGELFF. CDR3 bases: TGTGCCACCAGTGACGGACAAGGCCTCACCGGGGAGCTGTTTTTT.

This chain connects TRBV19 to TRBJ1-2; 7 nucleotides agree with TRBD1. The J segment lost 4 bases and the V segment lost 5 bases, leaving 7 bases of the junction unmatched. The length of the CDR3 is 14 residues. Per germline, CDR1 LNHDA and CDR2 SQIVND (reference sequence). The CDR3 protein is CASSPNRGGYGYTF. CDR3 sequence (DNA): TGTGCCAGTAGTCCCAACAGGGGAGGCTATGGCTACACCTTC.

The rearrangement joins TRBV5-4 to TRBJ2-1, with 13 bases identical to TRBD2. Trimming removed 4 bases from V and 6 bases from J; junction bases left unmatched: 7. Germline CDR1 SGHNT, CDR2 YYREEE (reference sequence). The CDR3 has 16 amino acids. CDR3 sequence reads: CASSPELAGGVNEQFF. Here the CDR3 DNA reads TGTGCCAGCAGCCCGGAACTAGCGGGAGGGGTCAATGAGCAGTTCTTC.

This chain joins TRBV11-3 and TRBJ2-2; TRBD2 agrees at 9 bases. CDR1 and CDR2 from the germline V gene are SGHNT and YENEEA. CDR3 size: 17 residues. V shed 4 bases and J 2 bases; nucleotides not matched to a gene: 8. The chain's CDR3 is CASSSGVSGRNTGELFF. Written as DNA, the CDR3 is TGTGCCAGCAGCTCCGGTGTTAGCGGGAGAAACACCGGGGAGCTGTTTTTT. The whole variable domain, remainder taken from reference TRBV11-3 and TRBJ2-2, is EAGVVQSPRYKIIEKKQPVAFWCNPISGHNTLYWYLQNLGQGPELLIRYENEEAVDDSQLPKDRFSAERLKGVDSTLKIQPAELGDSAVYLCASSSGVSGRNTGELFFGEGSRLTVL.

The V and J genes are TRBV24-1 and TRBJ2-1, with 8 bases matching TRBD1. V dropped 0 bases and J dropped 6; count of bases not matched to a gene: 6. The CDR3 is 16 amino acids. In germline, CDR1 is KGHDR, CDR2 SFDVKD. As DNA, the CDR3 is TGTGCCACCAGTGATTTGGGGCAGGGGGCGCTCAATGAGCAGTTCTTC. Its translation is CATSDLGQGALNEQFF.

This clone was counted a single time. V is TRBV18 and J is TRBJ2-3; D might be TRBD2 (6 bases). CDR3 size: 15 residues. Germline V gene data show CDR1 as KGHSH and CDR2 as LQKENI. V was shortened by 0 bases and J by 1 base, with 8 bases between the two germline ends. Here the CDR3 DNA reads TGTGCCAGCTCACCACCGCGGAGGGGCACAGATACGCAGTATTTT. It specifies CASSPPRRGTDTQYF.

CDR3 coding DNA: TGCGCCAGCAGCCCCGGGACACTTTATAGCAATCAGCCCCAGCATTTT. This sequence encodes CASSPGTLYSNQPQHF. This rearrangement joins TRBV5-1 to TRBJ1-5, with D possibly TRBD1 on 6 matching bases. The germline V gene encodes CDR1 SGHRS and CDR2 YFSETQ. V lost 4 bases and J 0 bases, leaving 14 bases between the germline ends. The CDR3 is 16 residues long.

This clone has only a few counts. The rearrangement links TRBV20-1 to TRBJ2-5; 7 bases align to TRBD1. Germline trimming cut 3 bases from V and 3 bases from J; bases unmatched to any gene: 1. This CDR3 has 12 amino acids. Per germline, CDR1 DFQATT and CDR2 SNEGSKA (reference sequence). The CDR3 nucleotides read TGCAGTGCTAGTGGGACAGAAGAGACCCAGTACTTC. Amino acid sequence: CSASGTEETQYF.

Notes on this clone: The junction departs from the called germline gene at one end, perhaps through a read error. This chain uses TRBV12-5 with TRBJ1-5; D possibly corresponds to TRBD1 (6 bases). The CDR3 is 14 amino acids. CDR1 is LGHNT, CDR2 FRNRAP, per germline. The CDR3 DNA follows: TGTGCTGGTGGTGCGGACAGTAGCAATCAGCCCCAGCATTTT. This sequence encodes CAGGADSSNQPQHF.

Here the CDR3 DNA reads TGTGCCAGCAGCCAAGCACGAGGGGGTAGGACTGAAGCTTTCTTT. This gives the protein CASSQARGGRTEAFF. The V gene is TRBV3-1 (or the pseudogene TRBV3-2), the J gene TRBJ1-1; D perhaps matches TRBD1 (6 bases). The V and J ends lost 1 base and 5 bases respectively, with 14 bases between them. There are 15 residues in the CDR3. Germline CDR1 LGHDT, CDR2 YNNKEL (reference sequence).

In this sample, this clone turned up once. V gene TRBV18 combines with J gene TRBJ1-2; perhaps TRBD1 as D (5 bases). Trimming removed 3 bases at V and 5 bases at J, with 19 bases between. CDR1 and CDR2 from the germline V gene are KGHSH and LQKENI. The CDR3 sequence is 16 residues long. The CDR3 coding sequence is TGTGCCAGCTCACCGTCCAGGGACCCCAGCGGGTATGGCTACACCTTC. Protein product: CASSPSRDPSGYGYTF.

The rearrangement uses TRBV6-2 or TRBV6-3 and TRBJ1-2; tentatively, D is TRBD1 (5 bases). CDR1 and CDR2 from the germline V gene are MNHEY and SVGEGT. The CDR3 sequence is 11 residues long. The germline V and J ends were trimmed by 5 bases and 5 bases, with 6 bases remaining between them. In DNA, the CDR3 is TGTGCCAGCAGTAGACAGTATGGCTACACCTTC. It is translated as CASSRQYGYTF.

The chain links TRBV7-6 to TRBJ1-4; 9 bases align to TRBD1. CDR3 size: 15 residues. J gave up 5 bases and V 1 base, and 2 bases lay outside the gene matches. The V gene's germline CDR1 is SGHVS and CDR2 FNYEAQ. This chain's CDR3 is CASSLVGTGNEKLFF. CDR3 in DNA: TGTGCCAGCAGCTTAGTAGGGACAGGGAATGAAAAACTGTTTTTT.

The rearrangement joins TRBV7-6 to TRBJ2-1; a possible D gene is TRBD2 (5 bases). Germline V gene data show CDR1 as SGHVS and CDR2 as FNYEAQ. The CDR3 spans 12 residues. V was cut by 6 bases and J by 3 bases, with 6 bases left in between. The CDR3 DNA follows: TGTGCCAGCAGTGACTACTACAATGAGCAGTTCTTC. Residues: CASSDYYNEQFF. Looking up the rest from reference TRBV7-6 and TRBJ2-1 gives the full variable domain: GAGVSQSPRYKVTKRGQDVALRCDPISGHVSLYWYRQALGQGPEFLTYFNYEAQQDKSGLPNDRFSAERPEGSISTLTIQRTEQRDSAMYRCASSDYYNEQFFGPGTRLTVL.

The chain employs TRBV4-2 and TRBJ2-3; possibly TRBD2 for D (6 bases). The CDR3 consists of 15 residues. Trimming took 6 bases from V and 1 from J, leaving 14 bases between them. From germline, CDR1 is LGHNA and CDR2 YNFKEQ. The CDR3 spells CASSRTASGTDTQYF. The CDR3 bases are TGTGCCAGCAGTCGAACCGCTAGCGGCACAGATACGCAGTATTTT.

This clone has a single count. This sequence joins TRBV7-9 and TRBJ2-4, with D possibly being TRBD1 (6 bases). V was pared by 5 bases and J by 7 bases, with 18 bases between. Germline CDR1 is SEHNR and CDR2 is FQNEAQ (reference sequence). The CDR3 has 15 amino acids. The CDR3 loop is CASSLTGLSVNIQYF. In nucleotides, the CDR3 is TGTGCCAGCAGCCTCACAGGGCTCTCCGTGAACATTCAGTACTTC.

This chain connects TRBV19 to TRBJ1-2, with D uncertain. The germline V gene encodes CDR1 LNHDA and CDR2 SQIVND (reference sequence). CDR3 size: 12 residues. V dropped 5 bases and J dropped 4 bases, with 8 bases sitting between them. The CDR3 reads CASSFQIYGYTF. Here the CDR3 DNA reads TGTGCCAGTAGTTTTCAAATCTATGGCTACACCTTC.

This chain uses TRBV19 with TRBJ2-6; 8 positions match TRBD1. CDR3 length: 18 residues. The germline V gene has CDR1 LNHDA and CDR2 SQIVND (reference sequence). Germline trimming cut 6 bases from V and 0 bases from J; bases unmatched to any gene: 10. The CDR3 here is CASRGPGGARSGANVLTF. The CDR3 nucleotides are TGTGCCAGTAGGGGCCCAGGGGGCGCACGCTCTGGGGCCAACGTCCTGACTTTC. Looking up the rest from reference TRBV19 and TRBJ2-6 gives the full variable domain: DGGITQSPKYLFRKEGQNVTLSCEQNLNHDAMYWYRQDPGQGLRLIYYSQIVNDFQKGDIAEGYSVSREKKESFPLTVTSAQKNPTAFYLCASRGPGGARSGANVLTFGAGSRLTVL.

The gene calls are TRBV19 and TRBJ1-4; D is ambiguous. CDR3 length: 15 amino acids. The germline gives CDR1 LNHDA, CDR2 SQIVND (reference sequence). Trimming removed 7 bases from V and 2 bases from J, with 14 bases in between. CDR3 in DNA: TGTGCCAGTAACCTGGTCGGAGGGACTAATGAAAAACTGTTTTTT. Encoded protein: CASNLVGGTNEKLFF.

The sample holds a few counts of this clone. V usage is TRBV2 and J usage is TRBJ1-2; the D is unclear. V was clipped by 1 base and J by 4 bases, with 7 bases between them. Looked up from germline, CDR1 is SNHLY and CDR2 is FYNNEI. CDR3 length equals 13 residues. The CDR3 DNA reads as TGTGCCAGCAGTGAAGACAGAATCTATGGCTACACCTTC. Translating gives CASSEDRIYGYTF.